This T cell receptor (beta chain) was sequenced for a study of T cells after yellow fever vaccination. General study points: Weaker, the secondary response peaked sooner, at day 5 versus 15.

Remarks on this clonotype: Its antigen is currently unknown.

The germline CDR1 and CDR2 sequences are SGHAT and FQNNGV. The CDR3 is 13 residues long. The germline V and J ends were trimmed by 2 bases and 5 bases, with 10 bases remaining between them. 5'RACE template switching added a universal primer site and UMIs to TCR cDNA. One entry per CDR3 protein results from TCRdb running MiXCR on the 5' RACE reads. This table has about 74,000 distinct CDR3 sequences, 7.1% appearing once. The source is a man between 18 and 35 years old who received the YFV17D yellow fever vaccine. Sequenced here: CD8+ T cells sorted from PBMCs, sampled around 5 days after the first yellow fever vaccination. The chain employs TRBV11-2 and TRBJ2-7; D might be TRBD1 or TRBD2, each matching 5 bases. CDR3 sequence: CASSLSGSHEQYF. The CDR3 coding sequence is TGTGCCAGCAGCTTATCAGGGAGCCACGAGCAGTACTTC.